This T cell receptor (beta chain) was documented in a study of human T cells and chemical hapten exposure (dated by TCRdb to the early 2020s). A note on the overall study: The libraries were sequenced as a pool, and the TCR yield per sample differed mostly because of small variations in library volumes within the pool. This study followed changes in the peripheral blood TCR repertoire in vivo during primary and secondary sensitization of alopecia patients to the hapten diphenylcyclopropenone (DPC). From each blood RNA sample, both TCR alpha and TCR beta chains were sequenced. The full study reports these points: No change with DPC sensitization was found in the number of TCRs above 1 in 1000 frequency, and no evidence of global repertoire structure alterations was found. Repeated subsampling changed both the strength of the expansion versus patch-test correlation and the threshold at which that correlation became significant.

To prepare the library, 5' RACE was applied. This sample was sequenced with an Illumina MiSeq. During library preparation, unique molecular identifiers were attached to individual cDNA molecules so that TCRs could be counted quantitatively and reproducibly. On the authors' methods: A median of around 100,000 TCRs per sample was observed, with a range of 23,224 to 690,600. V, J and CDR3 annotation of the TCR reads was carried out using the Decombinator software suite. For PS versus PT1 abundance plots, all samples were subsampled to the same number of TCRs (28,000). TCRs were defined as expanded if absent before sensitization and observed at least eight times at the 2-week time point. TCRdb trimmed the raw reads at Q25, called clones with MiXCR and kept productive beta chains. Rows are combined by CDR3 protein, so each entry shows the most common genes and DNA. Clone size and V and J calls follow TCRdb, not the original study. The sample includes 81,000 or so distinct CDR3 sequences, with more than 7.5% observed a single time. The top ten clonotypes cover about 2.1% of the sample.

This clonotype was counted between two and nine times. The target of this receptor is not known. No quality values exist for individual bases; no much larger clone is one base distant. Unfractionated whole blood was collected in Tempus Blood RNA tubes, and total RNA was extracted from that blood. A few healthy volunteers were used as TCR sequencing controls and were bled at day 0, 2 weeks and 6 weeks. Cut back by 0 bases and 8 bases, the V and J ends lie 9 bases apart. From the germline V gene (reference sequence), CDR1 is SSHAT and CDR2 is FNYEAQ. The CDR3 measures 13 amino acids from cysteine to phenylalanine. Only the CDR3 portion is preserved as DNA: 39 bases, with reading frame beginning at the first base.

The chain employs TRBV7-7 and TRBJ2-3; no confident D gene assignment can be made. The source of this sequence is a male donor in good health. The encoded CDR3 is CASSLAQHGTQYF. The DNA sequence is as follows: TGTGCCAGCAGCTTAGCCCAACATGGTACGCAGTATTTT. When the CDR3 is completed using the reference TRBV7-7 and TRBJ2-3 genes on either side, the full variable domain is GAGVSQSPRYKVTKRGQDVTLRCDPISSHATLYWYQQALGQGPEFLTYFNYEAQPDKSGLPSDRFSAERPEGSISTLTIQRTEQRDSAMYRCASSLAQHGTQYFGPGTRLTVL.